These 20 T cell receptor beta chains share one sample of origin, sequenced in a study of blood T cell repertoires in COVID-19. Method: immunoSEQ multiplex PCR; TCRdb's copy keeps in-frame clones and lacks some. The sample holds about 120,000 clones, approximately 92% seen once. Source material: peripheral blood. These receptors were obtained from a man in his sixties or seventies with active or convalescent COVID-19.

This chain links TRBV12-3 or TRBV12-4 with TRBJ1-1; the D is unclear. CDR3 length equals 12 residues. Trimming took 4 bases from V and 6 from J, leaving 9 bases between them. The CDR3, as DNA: TGTGCCAGCAGTTCCGGGAGGGCTGAAGCTTTCTTT. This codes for CASSSGRAEAFF.

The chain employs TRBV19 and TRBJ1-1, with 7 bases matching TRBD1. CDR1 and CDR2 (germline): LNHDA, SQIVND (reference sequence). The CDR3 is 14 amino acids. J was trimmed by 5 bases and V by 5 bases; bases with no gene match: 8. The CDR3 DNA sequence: TGTGCCAGTAGTGAACTAGCAGGGGGTACTGAAGCTTTCTTT. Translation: CASSELAGGTEAFF.

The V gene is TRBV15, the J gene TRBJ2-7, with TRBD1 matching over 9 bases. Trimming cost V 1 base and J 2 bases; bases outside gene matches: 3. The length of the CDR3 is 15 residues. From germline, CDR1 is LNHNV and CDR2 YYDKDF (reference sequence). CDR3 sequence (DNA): TGTGCCACCAGCAGAGCCGGGACAGGGACCTACGAGCAGTACTTC. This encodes CATSRAGTGTYEQYF.

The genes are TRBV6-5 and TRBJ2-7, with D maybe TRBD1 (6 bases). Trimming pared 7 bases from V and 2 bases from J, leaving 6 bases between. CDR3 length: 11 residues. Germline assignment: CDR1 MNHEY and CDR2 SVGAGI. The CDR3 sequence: CASNRAYEQYF. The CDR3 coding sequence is TGTGCCAGCAACAGGGCCTACGAGCAGTACTTC.

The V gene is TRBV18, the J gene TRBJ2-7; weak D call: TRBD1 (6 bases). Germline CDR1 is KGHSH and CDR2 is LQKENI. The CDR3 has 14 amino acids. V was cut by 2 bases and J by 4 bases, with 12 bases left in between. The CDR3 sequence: CASSPTGSMYEQYF. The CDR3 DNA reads TGTGCCAGCTCACCAACAGGGTCGATGTACGAGCAGTACTTC.

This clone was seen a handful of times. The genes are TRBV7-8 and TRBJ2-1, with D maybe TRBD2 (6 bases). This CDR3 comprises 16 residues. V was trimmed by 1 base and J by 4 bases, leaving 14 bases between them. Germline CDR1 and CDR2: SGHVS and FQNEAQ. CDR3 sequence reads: CASSLGPGESYNEQFF. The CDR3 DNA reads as TGTGCCAGCAGCTTAGGGCCGGGAGAGTCGTACAATGAGCAGTTCTTC.

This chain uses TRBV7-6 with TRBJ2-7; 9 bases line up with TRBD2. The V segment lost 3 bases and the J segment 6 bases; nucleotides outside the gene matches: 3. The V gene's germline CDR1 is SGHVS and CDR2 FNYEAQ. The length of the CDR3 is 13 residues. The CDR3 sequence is CASSLRAGGEQYF. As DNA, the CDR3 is TGTGCCAGCAGCTTGAGAGCGGGAGGCGAGCAGTACTTC.

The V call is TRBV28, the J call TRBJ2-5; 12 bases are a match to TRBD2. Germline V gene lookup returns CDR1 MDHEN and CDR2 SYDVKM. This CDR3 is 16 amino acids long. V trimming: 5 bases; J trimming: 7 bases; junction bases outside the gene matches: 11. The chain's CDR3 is CASSPGGLAGAGTQYF. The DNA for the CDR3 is TGTGCCAGCAGTCCTGGGGGACTAGCGGGTGCGGGGACCCAGTACTTC. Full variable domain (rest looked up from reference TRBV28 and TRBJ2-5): DVKVTQSSRYLVKRTGEKVFLECVQDMDHENMFWYRQDPGLGLRLIYFSYDVKMKEKGDIPEGYSVSREKKERFSLILESASTNQTSMYLCASSPGGLAGAGTQYFGPGTRLLVL.

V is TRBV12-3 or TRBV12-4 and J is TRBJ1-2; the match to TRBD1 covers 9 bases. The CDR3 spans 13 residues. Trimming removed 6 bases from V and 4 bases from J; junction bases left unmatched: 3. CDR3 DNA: TGTGCCAGCAGCCAGGACAGGGGCTATGGCTACACCTTC. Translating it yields CASSQDRGYGYTF.

The CDR3 nucleotides read TGTGCCAGCAGCCCAGGACTAGCGGGAGGAGATACGCAGTATTTT. Its protein product is CASSPGLAGGDTQYF. The chain recombines TRBV3-1 (or the pseudogene TRBV3-2) with TRBJ2-3; 14 bases are shared with TRBD2. Germline lookup yields CDR1 LGHDT and CDR2 YNNKEL (reference sequence). J gave up 5 bases and V 4 bases, and 2 bases lay outside the gene matches. The CDR3 is 15 amino acids.

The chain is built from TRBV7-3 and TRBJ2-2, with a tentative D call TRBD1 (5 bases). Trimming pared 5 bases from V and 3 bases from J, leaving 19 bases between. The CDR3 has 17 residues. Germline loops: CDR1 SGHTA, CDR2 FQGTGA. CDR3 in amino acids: CASSPKAGWKDTGELFF. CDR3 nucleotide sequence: TGTGCCAGCAGCCCAAAAGCAGGGTGGAAGGACACCGGGGAGCTGTTTTTT.

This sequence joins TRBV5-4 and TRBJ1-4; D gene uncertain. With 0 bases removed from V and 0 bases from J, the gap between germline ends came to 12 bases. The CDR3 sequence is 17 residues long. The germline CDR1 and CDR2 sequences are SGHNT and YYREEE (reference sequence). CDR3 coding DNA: TGTGCCAGCAGCTTGGGAGGGCCATCTGCAACTAATGAAAAACTGTTTTTT. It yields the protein CASSLGGPSATNEKLFF.

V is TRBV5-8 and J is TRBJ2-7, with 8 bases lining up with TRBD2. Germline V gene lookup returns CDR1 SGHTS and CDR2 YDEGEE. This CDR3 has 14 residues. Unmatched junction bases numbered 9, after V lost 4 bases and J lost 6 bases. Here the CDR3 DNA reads TGTGCCAGCAGCCTAGGACTAGCCCTGGGCGAGCAGTACTTC. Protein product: CASSLGLALGEQYF.

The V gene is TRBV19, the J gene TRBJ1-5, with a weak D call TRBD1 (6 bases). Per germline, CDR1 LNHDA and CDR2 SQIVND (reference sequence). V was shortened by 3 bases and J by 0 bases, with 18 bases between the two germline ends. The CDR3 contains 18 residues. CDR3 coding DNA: TGTGCCAGTAGTATCCGGACACAGGGTCGCTATAGCAATCAGCCCCAGCATTTT. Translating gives CASSIRTQGRYSNQPQHF.

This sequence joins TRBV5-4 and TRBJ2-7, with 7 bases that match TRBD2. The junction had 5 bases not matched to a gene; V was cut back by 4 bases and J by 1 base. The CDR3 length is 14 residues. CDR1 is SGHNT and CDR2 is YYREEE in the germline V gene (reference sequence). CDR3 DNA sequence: TGTGCCAGCAGCCGGGGGGACTCGTCCTACGAGCAGTACTTC. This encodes CASSRGDSSYEQYF.

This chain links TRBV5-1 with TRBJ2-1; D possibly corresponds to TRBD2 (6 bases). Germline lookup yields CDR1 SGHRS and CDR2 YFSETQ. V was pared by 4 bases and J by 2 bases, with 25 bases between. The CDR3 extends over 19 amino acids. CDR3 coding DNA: TGCGCCAGCAGCCGGGGGAGTCTAGCGAGGGGTAGGACCTACAATGAGCAGTTCTTC. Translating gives CASSRGSLARGRTYNEQFF. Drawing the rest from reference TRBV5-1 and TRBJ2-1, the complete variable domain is KAGVTQTPRYLIKTRGQQVTLSCSPISGHRSVSWYQQTPGQGLQFLFEYFSETQRNKGNFPGRFSGRQFSNSRSEMNVSTLELGDSALYLCASSRGSLARGRTYNEQFFGPGTRLTVL.

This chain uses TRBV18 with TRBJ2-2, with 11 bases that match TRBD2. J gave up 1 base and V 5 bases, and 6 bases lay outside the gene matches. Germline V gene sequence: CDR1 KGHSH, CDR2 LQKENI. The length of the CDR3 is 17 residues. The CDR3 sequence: CASSSTGTSGNTGELFF. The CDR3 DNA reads TGTGCCAGCTCATCGACCGGGACTAGCGGGAACACCGGGGAGCTGTTTTTT.

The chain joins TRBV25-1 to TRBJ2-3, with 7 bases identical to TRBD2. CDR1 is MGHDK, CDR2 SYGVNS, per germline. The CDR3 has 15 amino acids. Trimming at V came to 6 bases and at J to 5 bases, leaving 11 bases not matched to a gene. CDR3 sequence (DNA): TGTGCCAGCAGCCTAGCGGACCGTCCCGGAGATACGCAGTATTTT. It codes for CASSLADRPGDTQYF.

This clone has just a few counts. CDR3 residues: CASLAEPNTGELFF. In DNA form, the CDR3 reads TGTGCCAGCCTCGCAGAACCGAACACCGGGGAGCTGTTTTTT. This chain connects TRBV6-5 to TRBJ2-2; D is uncertain. V dropped 8 bases and J dropped 0 bases, with 10 bases sitting between them. This CDR3 comprises 14 residues. Germline CDR1 reads MNHEY; CDR2 reads SVGAGI.

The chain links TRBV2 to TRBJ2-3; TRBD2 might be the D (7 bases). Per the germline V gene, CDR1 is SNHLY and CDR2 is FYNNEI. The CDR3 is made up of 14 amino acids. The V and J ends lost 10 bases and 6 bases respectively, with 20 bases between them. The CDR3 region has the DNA TGTGCCACCAGCAGGGAGGGGCAGGGGGATACGCAGTATTTT. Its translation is CATSREGQGDTQYF. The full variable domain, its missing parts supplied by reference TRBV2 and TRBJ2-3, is EPEVTQTPSHQVTQMGQEVILRCVPISNHLYFYWYRQILGQKVEFLVSFYNNEISEKSEIFDDQFSVERPDGSNFTLKIRSTKLEDSAMYFCATSREGQGDTQYFGPGTRLTVL.